This T cell receptor (beta chain) emerged from a study of blood T cells in healthy people across ages. Broader study findings: Nothing was known about donor CMV status, and this possibly confounded expanded clonotype changes. A roughly linear fall in TCR beta diversity per million T cells was seen with increasing age.

It was roughly 10 milliliters of peripheral blood that were drawn from each donor. The CDR3 contains 15 residues. CDR1 is LGHNA, CDR2 YNFKEQ, per germline. Trimming at V came to 2 bases and at J to 1 base, leaving 3 bases not matched to a gene. In the case of this clonotype: Its antigen is undetermined.

A J-beta primer mix and a sample-barcoded 5' primer were used in a second PCR of roughly 6 to 11 cycles. Tagging of each cDNA molecule was performed by a template-switch adaptor with 12 random nucleotides. TCRdb ran MiXCR on the 5' RACE reads and lists one entry per CDR3 protein. The sample has 1.5 million to 2 million distinct CDR3 sequences; about 39% are singletons. This sequence originates from a human donor in good health. The genes are TRBV4-2 and TRBJ1-1; the match to TRBD1 covers 8 bases. Sequences were obtained from blood. The CDR3 region has the DNA TGTGCCAGCAGCCAAACGGACAGGGCGAACACTGAAGCTTTCTTT. Its protein is CASSQTDRANTEAFF.